A selection of T cell receptor beta chains follows, all from one sample in a study of blood T cell repertoires in COVID-19. TCRdb's table, derived via immunoSEQ multiplex PCR, lists solely in-frame clones and lacks some. The repertoire consists of roughly 310,000 clones, with 88% occurring once and the leading ten covering under 4.5%. The sequencing sample was made of peripheral blood. The receptors shown here come from a woman aged 45-65 years with active or convalescent COVID-19. Both conserved end residues are part of each CDR3. The D gene is left open where the match is weak. Clone size is stated in some rows and not others, as once, few, many or a class when expanded.

d_call clone_size j_call v_call cdr3_nt cdr3_aa
TRBD2 - TRBJ2-3 TRBV7-8 TGTGCCAGCCTGGACGGGGGGGACACAGATACGCAGTATTTT CASLDGGDTDTQYF
- few TRBJ2-7 TRBV2 TGTGCCAGCAGTTTTTTCGGGGTTAGCGCGGAATACGAGCAGTACTTC CASSFFGVSAEYEQYF
- once TRBJ2-2 TRBV7-8 TGTGCCAGCAGCTTACTCTCGCTAGCTGGGAGCACCGGGGAGCTGTTTTTT CASSLLSLAGSTGELFF
- - TRBJ1-2 TRBV27 TGTGCCAGCAGTTTAAAGCCGCCCCCCCAGCCGGGGTATGGCTACACCTTC CASSLKPPPQPGYGYTF
- once TRBJ2-7 TRBV7-2 TGTGCCAGCAGCTTAGCGGGGCAGGGGCCCTACGAGCAGTACTTC CASSLAGQGPYEQYF
- - TRBJ2-7 TRBV2 TGTGCCACCGTCGAGGGTCGCGAGCAGTACTTC CATVEGREQYF
TRBD2 - TRBJ2-7 TRBV12-3/TRBV12-4 TGTGCCAGCACTAGCGGGGCCACCTACGAGCAGTACTTC CASTSGATYEQYF
- - TRBJ2-1 TRBV10-3 TGTGCCATCAGTGAGCGGGAGCTCTACAATGAGCAGTTCTTC CAISERELYNEQFF
TRBD1 - TRBJ1-1 TRBV6-1 TGTGCCAGCAGTGAAAGTTTGAGTAGGGGGCAGAAAGGTGAAGCTTTCTTT CASSESLSRGQKGEAFF
- once TRBJ1-1 TRBV9 TGTGCCAGCAGCGTAGGGTGGGGCACAGACACTGAAGCTTTCTTT CASSVGWGTDTEAFF
- few TRBJ1-2 TRBV4-2 TGTGCCAGCAGCCAAGAGTTGGCAGGTTCCAACTATGGCTACACCTTC CASSQELAGSNYGYTF
- - TRBJ2-1 TRBV7-2 TGTGCCAGCCAAAGAGGGCACAATGAGCAGTTCTTC CASQRGHNEQFF
- - TRBJ1-6 TRBV5-1 TGCGCCAGCAGCTTGTTGGCAGGGGCGGATTCACCCCTCCACTTT CASSLLAGADSPLHF
TRBD2 - TRBJ2-1 TRBV18 TGTGCCAGCTCACCAAGTAGCGGGGGGACTGTTCGCAATGAGCAGTTCTTC CASSPSSGGTVRNEQFF
TRBD1 - TRBJ1-6 TRBV28 TGTGCCAGCAGTTCACCATTAGGACAGGTTAAAAATTCACCCCTCCACTTT CASSSPLGQVKNSPLHF
- - TRBJ2-3 TRBV30 TGTGCCTGGTCTCCGCGGTTTCCAGATACGCAGTATTTT CAWSPRFPDTQYF
- once TRBJ2-7 TRBV9 TGTGCCAGCAGCGGCGGGAATTTGGGGGACGAGCAGTACTTC CASSGGNLGDEQYF
- - TRBJ2-1 TRBV14 TGTGCCAGCAGCCAAGATCGGGTTCGGTATGGGAATGAGCAGTTCTTC CASSQDRVRYGNEQFF
TRBD1 - TRBJ1-4 TRBV27 TGTGCCAGCAGTCCAACTTTGACAGGGGAAAGTAGTGAAAAACTGTTTTTT CASSPTLTGESSEKLFF
- - TRBJ1-6 TRBV11-2 TGTGCCAGCAGCTTAGATCGGGGGGGTTGGTCACCCCTCCACTTT CASSLDRGGWSPLHF
TRBD1 - TRBJ1-1 TRBV4-2 TGTGCCAGCAGCCCGACAGGGTTTGAAGCTTTCTTT CASSPTGFEAFF
- - TRBJ1-1 TRBV7-2 TGTGCCAGCAGCTTAGATGGGAATCCCCGAGGGGCTTTCTTT CASSLDGNPRGAFF
- - TRBJ2-7 TRBV4-3 TGCGCCAGCAGCCAAGAAAGGGACTTATCCTACGAGCAGTACTTC CASSQERDLSYEQYF
- - TRBJ1-2 TRBV5-8 TGTGCCAGCAGCCCCCGCGGGGCGGAATACTATGGCTACACCTTC CASSPRGAEYYGYTF
TRBD2 - TRBJ2-5 TRBV7-9 TGTGCCAGCAGCTTAAGGCGGGGGGCAGAAGAGACCCAGTACTTC CASSLRRGAEETQYF
- - TRBJ1-2 TRBV7-8 TGTGCCAGCAGCTTGGGCCAGGGGATATATGGCTACACCTTC CASSLGQGIYGYTF
- - TRBJ1-6 TRBV4-3 TGCGCCAGCAGCCAAGAGGGCAGGCCCCGTTCACCCCTCCACTTT CASSQEGRPRSPLHF
- few TRBJ2-7 TRBV30 TGTGCCTGGAGCAAAGGAGGTTTTATCAACCACGAGCAGTACTTC CAWSKGGFINHEQYF
- - TRBJ1-5 TRBV7-5 TGTGCCACTCTCTGGCGGGACAGTTATAGCAATCAGCCCCAGCATTTT CATLWRDSYSNQPQHF
- - TRBJ1-2 TRBV28 TGTGCCAGCAGGCCTACAGACAACTATGGCTACACCTTC CASRPTDNYGYTF
- - TRBJ1-1 TRBV29-1 TGCAGCGTTGAGGGGCAGATGAACACTGAAGCTTTCTTT CSVEGQMNTEAFF
TRBD1 - TRBJ2-2 TRBV5-1 TGCGCCAGCGGACAGGGGGCGTTGGTGGGGGAGCTGTTTTTT CASGQGALVGELFF
- - TRBJ2-7 TRBV5-1 TGCGCCAGCAGCTTGGGCGGGTCTTGGGCCTACGAGCAGTACTTC CASSLGGSWAYEQYF
TRBD1 - TRBJ1-5 TRBV6-5 TGTGCCAGCACCCGACAGGGAAGATATCAGCCCCAGCATTTT CASTRQGRYQPQHF
- - TRBJ1-2 TRBV2 TGTGCCAGCAGGAAAAACGACAGTCCCTATGGCTACACCTTC CASRKNDSPYGYTF
- - TRBJ1-3 TRBV9 TGTGCCAGCAGCGAAACGGAGACCCGGGAGGGCTCTGGAAACACCATATATTTT CASSETETREGSGNTIYF
TRBD2 - TRBJ2-2 TRBV10-3 TGTGCCACCCGCCCGCCGGGGGGCACCGGGGAGCTGTTTTTT CATRPPGGTGELFF
- - TRBJ1-2 TRBV28 TGTGCCAGCAGTCCGCGTTGGGGGGCTAACTATGGCTACACCTTC CASSPRWGANYGYTF
- once TRBJ2-7 TRBV6-6 TGTGCCAGCAATCAACAGGTCTCCTACGAGCAGTACTTC CASNQQVSYEQYF
TRBD2 - TRBJ2-1 TRBV19 TGTGCCAGTAGCGGGACTAGCGCCCCCATGAGCTCCTACAATGAGCAGTTCTTC CASSGTSAPMSSYNEQFF
TRBD2 once TRBJ2-7 TRBV27 TGTGCCAGCAGTTGGGCTAGCGGGAGGTACGAGCAGTACTTC CASSWASGRYEQYF
TRBD1 few TRBJ1-1 TRBV15 TGTGCCACCAGCAGTTGGACAGGGAAGAACACTGAAGCTTTCTTT CATSSWTGKNTEAFF
- once TRBJ2-3 TRBV7-2 TGTGCCAGCAGCTACCAGGCCCCCGCAGATACGCAGTATTTT CASSYQAPADTQYF
TRBD1 - TRBJ2-6 TRBV13 TGTGCCAGCAGCACCTGGGACAGTCAAATCTCTGGGGCCAACGTCCTGACTTTC CASSTWDSQISGANVLTF
- - TRBJ2-3 TRBV14 TGTGCCAGCAGCCAAGGGGGCGGCTTCACAGATACGCAGTATTTT CASSQGGGFTDTQYF
- - TRBJ1-5 TRBV2 TGTGCCAGCAGTGAAGAGAGGGGGTTGCAGCCCCAGCATTTT CASSEERGLQPQHF
TRBD1 - TRBJ1-4 TRBV18 TGTGCCAGCTCACCCGCTAAGGACAGGGGGGCGGAAAAACTGTTTTTT CASSPAKDRGAEKLFF
- - TRBJ2-1 TRBV2 TGTGCCAGCACCCAGGGAAGGCTAAATGAGCAGTTCTTC CASTQGRLNEQFF
- few TRBJ2-7 TRBV4-2 TGTGCCAGCAGCCAAGCGACAGGTACCTACGAGCAGTACTTC CASSQATGTYEQYF
TRBD1 - TRBJ1-1 TRBV5-4 TGTGCCAGCAGCTCGACAGGGGCAAACACTGAAGCTTTCTTT CASSSTGANTEAFF
- - TRBJ1-2 TRBV10-3 TGTGCCATCAGTGACGGGGTCAGTGGCTACACCTTC CAISDGVSGYTF
TRBD2 - TRBJ2-2 TRBV5-1 TGCGCCAGCAGCTTAATTACGGGGGGAAGCGGGGAGCTGTTTTTT CASSLITGGSGELFF
TRBD1 - TRBJ1-1 TRBV7-9 TGTGCCAGCAGAAACCCGGGACAGGGTAGATTTGAAGCTTTCTTT CASRNPGQGRFEAFF
- - TRBJ1-2 TRBV14 TGTGCCAGCAGACTACATTTAGAGGATGGCTACACCTTC CASRLHLEDGYTF
TRBD2 - TRBJ2-2 TRBV2 TGTGCCAGCAGTCGACTAGCGGGAGGAGTCCACGGGGAGCTGTTTTTT CASSRLAGGVHGELFF